Listed below are T cell receptor beta chains from one sample, sequenced in a study of blood T cell repertoires in COVID-19. The assay was immunoSEQ multiplex PCR, and TCRdb's table has in-frame clones only and misses some. The table has roughly 250,000 clones, around 85% seen once. The specimen was peripheral blood. Receptors were obtained from a woman between 35 and 50 years old with active or convalescent COVID-19. Both conserved end residues are part of each CDR3. A D gene is named only where the DNA matches it firmly. Part of the rows lack a size; the others show once, few, many or a class for expanded clones.

TRBV7-9	few	TRBD2	TRBJ2-3	CASSLVASGGPDTQYF	TGTGCCAGCAGCTTAGTGGCTAGCGGGGGGCCAGATACGCAGTATTTT
TRBV19	NA	TRBD1	TRBJ1-2	CASRGTGSLSGYTF	TGTGCCAGTAGGGGGACAGGCTCCCTAAGTGGCTACACCTTC
TRBV9	NA	TRBD2	TRBJ2-2	CASSVSGGTGELFF	TGTGCCAGCAGCGTTAGCGGGGGGACCGGGGAGCTGTTTTTT
TRBV11-3	NA	TRBD1	TRBJ1-5	CASSYGRGHQPQHF	TGTGCCAGCAGCTACGGCAGGGGGCATCAGCCCCAGCATTTT
TRBV18	NA	NA	TRBJ2-3	CASSPLTGHSSTDTQYF	TGTGCCAGCTCACCGCTCACAGGTCATTCTAGCACAGATACGCAGTATTTT
TRBV27	few	NA	TRBJ1-1	CASSLTGGGTEAFF	TGTGCCAGCAGTTTAACTGGGGGGGGGACTGAAGCTTTCTTT
TRBV27	NA	TRBD2	TRBJ2-3	CASSLSHPLAGTSTDTQYF	TGTGCCAGCAGTTTATCCCACCCCTTAGCGGGGACGAGCACAGATACGCAGTATTTT
TRBV6-5	NA	NA	TRBJ1-2	CASSPDRFYGYTF	TGTGCCAGCAGTCCCGACAGGTTCTATGGCTACACCTTC
TRBV10-3	few	NA	TRBJ2-1	CAISVRGGYNEQFF	TGTGCCATCAGTGTGCGAGGCGGCTACAATGAGCAGTTCTTC
TRBV28	NA	NA	TRBJ2-2	CASSPNRSWGADAGELFF	TGTGCCAGCAGTCCTAACCGGTCCTGGGGCGCCGACGCCGGGGAGCTGTTTTTT
TRBV5-4	NA	TRBD1	TRBJ1-1	CASSFTGVWDTEAFF	TGTGCCAGCAGCTTTACAGGGGTTTGGGACACTGAAGCTTTCTTT
TRBV6-2/TRBV6-3	few	TRBD1	TRBJ1-6	CASSRPQGVNSSPLHF	TGTGCCAGCAGTCGCCCACAGGGGGTTAACAGTTCACCCCTCCACTTT
TRBV7-3	few	NA	TRBJ2-1	CASSSNSNEQFF	TGTGCCAGCAGCTCTAATTCCAATGAGCAGTTCTTC
TRBV11-3	NA	TRBD2	TRBJ2-3	CASSGGGDTQYF	TGTGCCAGCAGCGGCGGGGGAGATACGCAGTATTTT
TRBV6-5	NA	NA	TRBJ2-2	CATVRGTLSPGELFF	TGTGCCACCGTTCGCGGGACTCTATCCCCCGGGGAGCTGTTTTTT
TRBV5-1	NA	TRBD1	TRBJ1-6	CASSLGQGRSPLHF	TGCGCCAGCAGCTTGGGACAGGGGCGATCACCCCTCCACTTT
TRBV3-1/TRBV3-2	NA	NA	TRBJ1-2	CASSQGRNYGYTF	TGTGCCAGCAGCCAAGGTCGTAACTATGGCTACACCTTC
TRBV28	NA	NA	TRBJ1-5	CASCSGTMSQPQHF	TGTGCCAGTTGTTCCGGGACAATGAGTCAGCCCCAGCATTTT
TRBV9	NA	TRBD1	TRBJ1-5	CASSAGQGSNQPQHF	TGTGCCAGCAGCGCGGGACAGGGGAGCAATCAGCCCCAGCATTTT
TRBV18	NA	NA	TRBJ1-1	CASSPSEGAPVNTEAFF	TGTGCCAGCTCACCCTCAGAAGGGGCCCCAGTGAACACTGAAGCTTTCTTT
TRBV27	NA	TRBD2	TRBJ2-3	CASSWAGGADTQYF	TGTGCCAGCAGTTGGGCGGGGGGTGCAGATACGCAGTATTTT
TRBV11-3	NA	NA	TRBJ2-7	CASSFRQGNYEQYF	TGTGCCAGCAGCTTCCGCCAGGGAAATTACGAGCAGTACTTC
TRBV18	NA	NA	TRBJ2-7	CASARTAIYEQYF	TGTGCCAGTGCCAGGACAGCAATCTACGAGCAGTACTTC
TRBV18	NA	NA	TRBJ1-5	CASSPESRALDQPQHF	TGTGCCAGCTCACCAGAAAGCAGGGCTTTAGATCAGCCCCAGCATTTT
TRBV28	NA	NA	TRBJ1-2	CASSSYSYGYTF	TGTGCCAGCAGTTCCTACAGCTACGGCTACACCTTC
TRBV11-3	NA	TRBD2	TRBJ2-3	CASKIARGSGSTDTQYF	TGTGCCAGCAAAATCGCCCGCGGTAGCGGGAGCACAGATACGCAGTATTTT
TRBV30	NA	NA	TRBJ1-1	CAWSGGTIPTEAFF	TGTGCCTGGAGCGGAGGGACGATCCCCACTGAAGCTTTCTTT